The clone carrying this TCR beta chain was observed a single time. Its antigen is unknown. V lost 5 bases to trimming and J lost 8 bases, with 12 bases between them. Germline V CDR1 and CDR2: MNHEY, SVGAGI. CDR3 size: 12 residues. This sample stems from a study of cytomegalovirus exposure and HLA in healthy donors. In the study overall: Previous work identified 95 million to 120 million unique TCR beta sequences from 150 million to 200 million T cells.

The PCR had 60 Vbeta and 13 Jbeta primers. Assay: immunoSEQ multiplex PCR; the TCRdb copy retains only in-frame clones and omits some. The data contain about 120,000 clones, 65% to 85% of them seen just once; the ten biggest clones take up 4%. Findings and caveats of the study: Highly shared variants forming one cluster were likely a sequencing artifact. A later analysis found most CMV-associated TCR beta chains apparently HLA-restricted. As a later analysis showed, several of the most significant clusters appeared to be linked to common viral pathogens.

Material for sequencing was PBMCs. The chain joins TRBV6-5 to TRBJ1-1, with D tentatively TRBD1 (6 bases). The clonotype originates from a man aged 18-30 years in good health and CMV-seropositive. CDR3 DNA: TGTGCCAGCAGTGACTGGACAGAAGAAGCTTTCTTT. Amino acid sequence: CASSDWTEEAFF.